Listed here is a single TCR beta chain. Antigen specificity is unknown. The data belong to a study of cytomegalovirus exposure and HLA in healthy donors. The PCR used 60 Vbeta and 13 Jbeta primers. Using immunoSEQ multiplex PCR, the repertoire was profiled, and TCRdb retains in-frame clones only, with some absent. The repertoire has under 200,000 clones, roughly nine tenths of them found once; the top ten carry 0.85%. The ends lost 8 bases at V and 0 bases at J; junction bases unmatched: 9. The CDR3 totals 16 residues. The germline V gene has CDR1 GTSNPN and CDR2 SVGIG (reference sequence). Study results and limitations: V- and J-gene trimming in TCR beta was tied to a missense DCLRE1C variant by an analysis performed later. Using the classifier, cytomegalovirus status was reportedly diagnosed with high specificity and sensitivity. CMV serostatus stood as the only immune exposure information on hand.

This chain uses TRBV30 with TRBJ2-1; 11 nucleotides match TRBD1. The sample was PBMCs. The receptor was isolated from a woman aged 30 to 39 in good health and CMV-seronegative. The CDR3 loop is CARSRDRGISYNEQFF. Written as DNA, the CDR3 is TGTGCCCGAAGCCGGGACAGGGGGATCTCCTACAATGAGCAGTTCTTC.